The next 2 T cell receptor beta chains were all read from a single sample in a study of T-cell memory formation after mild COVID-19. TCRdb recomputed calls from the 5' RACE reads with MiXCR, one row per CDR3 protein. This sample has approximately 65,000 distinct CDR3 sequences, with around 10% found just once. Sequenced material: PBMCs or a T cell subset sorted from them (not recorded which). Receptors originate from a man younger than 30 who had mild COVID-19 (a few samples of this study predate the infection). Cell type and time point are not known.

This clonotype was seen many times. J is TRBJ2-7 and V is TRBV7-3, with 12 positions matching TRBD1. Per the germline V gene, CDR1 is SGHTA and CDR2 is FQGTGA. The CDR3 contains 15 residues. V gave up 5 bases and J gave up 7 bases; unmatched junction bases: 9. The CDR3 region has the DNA TGTGCCAGCAGCCCCGGGGACAGGGGGCGAAGGGAGCAGTACTTC. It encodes CASSPGDRGRREQYF.

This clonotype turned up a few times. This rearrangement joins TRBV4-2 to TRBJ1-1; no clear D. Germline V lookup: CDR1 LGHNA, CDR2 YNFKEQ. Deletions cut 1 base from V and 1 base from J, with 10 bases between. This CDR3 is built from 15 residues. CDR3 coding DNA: TGTGCCAGCAGCCAAGGCAGTGCGGGGAACACTGAAGCTTTCTTT. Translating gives CASSQGSAGNTEAFF.